This record looks at one T cell receptor (beta chain) sequence and its context. Its specificity is unknown. The V segment lost 5 bases and the J segment 11 bases; nucleotides outside the gene matches: 10. Germline CDR1 and CDR2: SEHNR and FQNEAQ (reference sequence). This CDR3 region has 13 residues. This specimen belongs to a study of T cell responses to AZD1222 COVID-19 vaccine. Study conclusions and caveats: Unmutated variant regions are reportedly targeted by nearly half of spike-specific TCRs. Receipt of two AZD1222 doses was followed by a rise in Spike-specific TCR breadth and depth. The repertoires were collected only after the peak T cell response. Donors were mostly white British, more females; clonal diversity possibly underestimated.

Profiled with immunoSEQ multiplex PCR; TCRdb holds only in-frame clones, not every one. This sample lists about 140,000 clones; its ten largest clones have about 2.2%. The chain uses TRBV7-9 and TRBJ2-3; TRBD2 matches 7 bases. The sequence was collected from an adult in good health. Material for sequencing was peripheral blood. CDR3 coding DNA: TGTGCCAGCAGCCCCCGTGGGCTAGCGGAGCAGTATTTT. Its translation: CASSPRGLAEQYF. Based on the CDR3 plus reference TRBV7-9 and TRBJ2-3, the full variable domain is DTGVSQNPRHKITKRGQNVTFRCDPISEHNRLYWYRQTLGQGPEFLTYFQNEAQLEKSRLLSDRFSAERPKGSFSTLEIQRTEQGDSAMYLCASSPRGLAEQYFGPGTRLTVL.